This record looks at one TCR beta chain sequence and its context. V shed 4 bases, J shed 0 bases, and the junction held 9 bases outside the gene matches. The CDR3 consists of 17 residues. The germline V gene encodes CDR1 SGHRS and CDR2 YFSETQ. As handled by the study authors: Counts of nucleated cells, estimated from reference gene primer amplification, were obtained. This table comes from immunoSEQ multiplex PCR, and its TCRdb copy is limited to in-frame clones, with some not included. V, J and clone size were drawn from that table, and D and trimming were deduced from the DNA. The sample yields 210,000 or so clones, 85% to 90% seen once. The data derive from a study of blood T cell repertoires in COVID-19.

V and J are TRBV5-1 and TRBJ1-1; 10 nucleotides match TRBD1. The material sequenced was peripheral blood. The receptor was derived from a woman aged 55-70 years with acute or convalescent COVID-19. In DNA form, the CDR3 reads TGCGCCAGCAGCCAGTCCGGGACAGGGGATATGAACACTGAAGCTTTCTTT. Translated: CASSQSGTGDMNTEAFF.